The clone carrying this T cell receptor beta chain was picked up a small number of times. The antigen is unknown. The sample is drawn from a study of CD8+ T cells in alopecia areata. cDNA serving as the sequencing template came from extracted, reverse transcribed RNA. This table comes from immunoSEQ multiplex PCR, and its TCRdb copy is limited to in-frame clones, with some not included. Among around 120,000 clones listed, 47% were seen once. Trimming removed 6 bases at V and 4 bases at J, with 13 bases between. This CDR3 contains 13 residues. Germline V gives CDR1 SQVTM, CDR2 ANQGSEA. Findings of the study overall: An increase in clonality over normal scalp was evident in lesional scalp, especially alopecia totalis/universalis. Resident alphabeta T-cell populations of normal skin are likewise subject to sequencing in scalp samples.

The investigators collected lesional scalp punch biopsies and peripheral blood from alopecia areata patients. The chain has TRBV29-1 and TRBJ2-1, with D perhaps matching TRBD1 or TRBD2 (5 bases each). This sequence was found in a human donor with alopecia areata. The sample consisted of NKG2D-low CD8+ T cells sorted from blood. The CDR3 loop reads CSVLGWGYNEQFF. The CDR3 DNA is TGCAGCGTGCTTGGGTGGGGGTACAATGAGCAGTTCTTC.